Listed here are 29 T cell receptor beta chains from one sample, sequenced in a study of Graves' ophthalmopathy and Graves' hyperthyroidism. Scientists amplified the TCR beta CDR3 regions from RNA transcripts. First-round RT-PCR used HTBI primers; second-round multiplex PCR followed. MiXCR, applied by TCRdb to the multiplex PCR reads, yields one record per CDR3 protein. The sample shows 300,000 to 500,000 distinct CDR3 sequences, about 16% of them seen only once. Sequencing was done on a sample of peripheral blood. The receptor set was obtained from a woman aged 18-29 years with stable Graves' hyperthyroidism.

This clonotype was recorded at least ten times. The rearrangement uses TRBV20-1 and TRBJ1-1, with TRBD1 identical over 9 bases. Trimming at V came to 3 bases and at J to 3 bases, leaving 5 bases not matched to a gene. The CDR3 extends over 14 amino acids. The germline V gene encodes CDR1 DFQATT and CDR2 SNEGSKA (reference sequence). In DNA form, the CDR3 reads TGCAGTGCTAGCGGGGACAGGGCGGACACTGAAGCTTTCTTT. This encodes CSASGDRADTEAFF.

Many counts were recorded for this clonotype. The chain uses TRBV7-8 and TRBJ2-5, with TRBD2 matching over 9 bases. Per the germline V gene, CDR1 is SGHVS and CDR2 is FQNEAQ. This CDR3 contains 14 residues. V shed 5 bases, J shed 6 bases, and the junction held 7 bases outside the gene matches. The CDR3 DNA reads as TGTGCCAGCAGCCTATGGACTAGCGAAAAGACCCAGTACTTC. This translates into CASSLWTSEKTQYF.

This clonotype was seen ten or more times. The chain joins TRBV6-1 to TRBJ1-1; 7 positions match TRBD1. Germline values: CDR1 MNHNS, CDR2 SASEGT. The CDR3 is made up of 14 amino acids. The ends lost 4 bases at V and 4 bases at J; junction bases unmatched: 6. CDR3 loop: CASSATGQSTEAFF. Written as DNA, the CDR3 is TGTGCCAGCAGTGCGACGGGACAGAGCACTGAAGCTTTCTTT.

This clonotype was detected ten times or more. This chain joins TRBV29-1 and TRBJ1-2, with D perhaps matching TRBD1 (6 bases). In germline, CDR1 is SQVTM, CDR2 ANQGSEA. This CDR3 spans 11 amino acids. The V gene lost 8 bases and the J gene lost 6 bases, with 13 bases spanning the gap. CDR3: CSSQGRNGYTF. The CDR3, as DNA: TGCAGCAGCCAGGGGCGGAATGGCTACACCTTC. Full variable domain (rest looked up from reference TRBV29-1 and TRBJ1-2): SAVISQKPSRDICQRGTSLTIQCQVDSQVTMMFWYRQQPGQSLTLIATANQGSEATYESGFVIDKFPISRPNLTFSTLTVSNMSPEDSSIYLCSSQGRNGYTFGSGTRLTVV.

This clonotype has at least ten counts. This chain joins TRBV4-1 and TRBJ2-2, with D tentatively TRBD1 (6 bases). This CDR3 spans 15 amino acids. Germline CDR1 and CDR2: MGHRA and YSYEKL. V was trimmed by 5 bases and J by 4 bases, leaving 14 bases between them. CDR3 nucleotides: TGCGCCAGCAGCATACGACAGGTTGGCACCGGGGAGCTGTTTTTT. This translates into CASSIRQVGTGELFF.

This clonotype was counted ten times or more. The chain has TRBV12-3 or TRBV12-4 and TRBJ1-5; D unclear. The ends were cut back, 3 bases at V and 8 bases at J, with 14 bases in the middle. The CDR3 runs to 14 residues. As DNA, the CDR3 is TGTGCCAGCAGTTTTTCGGGTCCAGGAGAGCCCCAGCATTTT. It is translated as CASSFSGPGEPQHF.

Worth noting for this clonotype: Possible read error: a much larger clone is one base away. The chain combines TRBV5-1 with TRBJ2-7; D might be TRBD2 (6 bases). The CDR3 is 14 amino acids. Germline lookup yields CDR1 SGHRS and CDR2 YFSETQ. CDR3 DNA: TGCGTCAGCAGCTTGTATGGACTATTCTACGAGCAGTACTTC. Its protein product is CVSSLYGLFYEQYF.

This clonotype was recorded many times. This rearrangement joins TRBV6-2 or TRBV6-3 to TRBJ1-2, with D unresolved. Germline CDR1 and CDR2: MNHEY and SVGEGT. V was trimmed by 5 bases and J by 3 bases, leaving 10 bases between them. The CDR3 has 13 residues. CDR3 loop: CASSPDGDYGYTF. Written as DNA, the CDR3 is TGTGCCAGCAGTCCGGACGGGGACTATGGCTACACCTTC.

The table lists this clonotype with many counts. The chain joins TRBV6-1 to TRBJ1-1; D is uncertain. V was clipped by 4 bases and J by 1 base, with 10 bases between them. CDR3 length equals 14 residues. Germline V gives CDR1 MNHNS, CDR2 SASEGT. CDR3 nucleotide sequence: TGTGCCAGCAGTGCCACTCAGCCGAACACTGAAGCTTTCTTT. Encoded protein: CASSATQPNTEAFF.

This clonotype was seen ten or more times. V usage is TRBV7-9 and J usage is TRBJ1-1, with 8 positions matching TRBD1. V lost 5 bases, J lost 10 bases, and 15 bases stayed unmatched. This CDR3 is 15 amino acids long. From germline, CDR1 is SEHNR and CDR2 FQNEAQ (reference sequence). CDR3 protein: CASSHGTGSSGVAFF. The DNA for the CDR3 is TGTGCCAGCAGCCATGGGACAGGCTCATCTGGGGTAGCTTTCTTT. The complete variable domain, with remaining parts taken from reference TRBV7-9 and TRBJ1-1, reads DTGVSQNPRHKITKRGQNVTFRCDPISEHNRLYWYRQTLGQGPEFLTYFQNEAQLEKSRLLSDRFSAERPKGSFSTLEIQRTEQGDSAMYLCASSHGTGSSGVAFFGQGTRLTVV.

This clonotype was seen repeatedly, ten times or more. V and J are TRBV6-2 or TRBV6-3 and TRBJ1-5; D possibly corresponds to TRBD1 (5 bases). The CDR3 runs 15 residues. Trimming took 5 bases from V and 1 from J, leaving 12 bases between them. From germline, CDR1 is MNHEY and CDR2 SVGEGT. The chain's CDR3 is CASSRRGGSNQPQHF. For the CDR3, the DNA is TGTGCCAGCAGTCGCCGTGGGGGAAGCAATCAGCCCCAGCATTTT.

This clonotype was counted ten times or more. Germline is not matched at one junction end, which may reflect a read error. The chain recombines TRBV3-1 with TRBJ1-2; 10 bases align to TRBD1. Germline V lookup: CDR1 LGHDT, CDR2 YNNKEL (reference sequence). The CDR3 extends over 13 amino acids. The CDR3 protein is CASSQIRDRGSSF. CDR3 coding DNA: TGTGCCAGCAGTCAGATCCGGGACAGGGGCTCCTCCTTC.

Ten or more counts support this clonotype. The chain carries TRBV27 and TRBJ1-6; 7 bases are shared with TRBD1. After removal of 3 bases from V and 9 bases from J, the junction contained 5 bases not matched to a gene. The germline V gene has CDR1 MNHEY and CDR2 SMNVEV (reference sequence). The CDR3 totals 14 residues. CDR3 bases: TGTGCCAGCAGTTTCCAGGGGGTGGGTTCACCCCTCCACTTT. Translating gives CASSFQGVGSPLHF.

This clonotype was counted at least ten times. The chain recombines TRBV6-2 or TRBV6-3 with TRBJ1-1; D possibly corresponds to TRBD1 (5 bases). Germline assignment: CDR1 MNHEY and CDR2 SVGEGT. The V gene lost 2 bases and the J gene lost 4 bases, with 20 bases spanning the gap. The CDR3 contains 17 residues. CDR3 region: CASSYLIGGSGATEAFF. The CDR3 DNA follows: TGTGCCAGCAGTTACCTCATCGGGGGAAGTGGAGCCACTGAAGCTTTCTTT.

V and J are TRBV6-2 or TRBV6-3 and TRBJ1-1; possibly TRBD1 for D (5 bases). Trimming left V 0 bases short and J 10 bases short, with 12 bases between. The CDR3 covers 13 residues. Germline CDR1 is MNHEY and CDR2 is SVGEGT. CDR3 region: CASSYSKVGRAFF. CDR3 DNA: TGTGCCAGCAGTTACTCGAAAGTGGGGCGAGCTTTCTTT.

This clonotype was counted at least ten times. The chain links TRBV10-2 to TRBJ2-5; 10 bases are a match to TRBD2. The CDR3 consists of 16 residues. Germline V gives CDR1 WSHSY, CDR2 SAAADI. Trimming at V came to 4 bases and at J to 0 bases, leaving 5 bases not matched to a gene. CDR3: CASSALAGVNQETQYF. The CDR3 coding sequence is TGCGCCAGCAGTGCCCTAGCGGGGGTCAACCAAGAGACCCAGTACTTC.

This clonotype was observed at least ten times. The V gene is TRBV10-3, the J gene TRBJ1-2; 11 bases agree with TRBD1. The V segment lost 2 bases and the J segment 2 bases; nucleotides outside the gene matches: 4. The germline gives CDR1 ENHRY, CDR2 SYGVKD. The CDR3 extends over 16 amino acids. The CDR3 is CAISEGQGASNYGYTF. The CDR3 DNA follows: TGTGCCATCAGTGAGGGACAGGGGGCCTCCAACTATGGCTACACCTTC.

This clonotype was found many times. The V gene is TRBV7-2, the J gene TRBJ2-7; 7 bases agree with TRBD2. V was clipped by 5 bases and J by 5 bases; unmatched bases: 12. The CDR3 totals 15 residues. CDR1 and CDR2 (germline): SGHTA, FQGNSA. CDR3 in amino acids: CASSLTGTTDHEQYF. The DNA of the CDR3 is TGTGCCAGCAGCCTTACCGGGACTACAGACCACGAGCAGTACTTC.

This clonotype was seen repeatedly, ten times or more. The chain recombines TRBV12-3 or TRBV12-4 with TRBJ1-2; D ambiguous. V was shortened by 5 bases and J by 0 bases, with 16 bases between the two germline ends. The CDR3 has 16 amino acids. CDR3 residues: CASSPPIVGANYGYTF. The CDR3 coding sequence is TGTGCCAGCAGTCCCCCCATAGTCGGAGCTAACTATGGCTACACCTTC.

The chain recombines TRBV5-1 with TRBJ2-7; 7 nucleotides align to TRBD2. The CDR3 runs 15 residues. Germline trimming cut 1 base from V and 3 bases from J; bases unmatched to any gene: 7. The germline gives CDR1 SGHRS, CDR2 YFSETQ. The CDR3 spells CASSLWGGGGYEQYF. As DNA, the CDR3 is TGCGCCAGCAGCTTGTGGGGGGGTGGCGGCTACGAGCAGTACTTC.

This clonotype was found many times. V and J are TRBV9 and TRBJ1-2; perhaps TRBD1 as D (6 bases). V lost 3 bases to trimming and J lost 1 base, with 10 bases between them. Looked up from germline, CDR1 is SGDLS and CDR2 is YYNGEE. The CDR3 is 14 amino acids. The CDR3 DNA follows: TGTGCCAGCAGCGAAGGGGGGAGTAACTATGGCTACACCTTC. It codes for CASSEGGSNYGYTF.

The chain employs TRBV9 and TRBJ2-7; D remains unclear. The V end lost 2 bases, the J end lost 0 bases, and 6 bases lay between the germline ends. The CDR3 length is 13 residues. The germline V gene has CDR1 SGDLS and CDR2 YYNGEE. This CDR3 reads CASSVASSYEQYF. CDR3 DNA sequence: TGTGCCAGCAGCGTGGCCAGCTCCTACGAGCAGTACTTC.

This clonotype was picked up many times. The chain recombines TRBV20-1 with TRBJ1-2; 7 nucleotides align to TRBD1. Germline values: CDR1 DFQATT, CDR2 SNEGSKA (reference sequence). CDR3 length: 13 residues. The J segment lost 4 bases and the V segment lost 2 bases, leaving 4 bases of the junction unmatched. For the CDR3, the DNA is TGCAGTGCTAGAACCCAGGGGGTCTATGGCTACACCTTC. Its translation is CSARTQGVYGYTF.

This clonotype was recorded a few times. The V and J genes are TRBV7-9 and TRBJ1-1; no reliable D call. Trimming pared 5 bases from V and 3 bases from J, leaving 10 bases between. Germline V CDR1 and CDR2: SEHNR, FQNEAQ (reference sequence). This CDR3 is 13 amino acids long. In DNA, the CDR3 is TGTGCCAGCAGCCTCCTCTGGGACACTGAAGCTTTCTTT. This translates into CASSLLWDTEAFF. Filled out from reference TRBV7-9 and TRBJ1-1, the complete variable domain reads DTGVSQNPRHKITKRGQNVTFRCDPISEHNRLYWYRQTLGQGPEFLTYFQNEAQLEKSRLLSDRFSAERPKGSFSTLEIQRTEQGDSAMYLCASSLLWDTEAFFGQGTRLTVV.

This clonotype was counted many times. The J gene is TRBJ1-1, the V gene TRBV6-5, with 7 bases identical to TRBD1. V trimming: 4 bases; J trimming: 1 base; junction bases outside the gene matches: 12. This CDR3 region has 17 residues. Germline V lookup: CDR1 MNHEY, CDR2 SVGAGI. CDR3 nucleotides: TGTGCCAGCAGTTCCAACCGACGGGGACAGAAGAACACTGAAGCTTTCTTT. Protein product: CASSSNRRGQKNTEAFF.

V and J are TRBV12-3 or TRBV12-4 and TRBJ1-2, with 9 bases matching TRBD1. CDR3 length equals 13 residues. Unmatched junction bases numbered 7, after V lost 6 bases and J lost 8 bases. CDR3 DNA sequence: TGTGCCAGCAGATCCGGGACAGGGACCGGCTACACCTTC. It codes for CASRSGTGTGYTF.

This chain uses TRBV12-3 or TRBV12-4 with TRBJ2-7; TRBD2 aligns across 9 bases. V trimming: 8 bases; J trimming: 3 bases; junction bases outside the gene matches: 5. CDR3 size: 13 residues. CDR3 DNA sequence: TGTGCCAGCGGGCTAGCGGGGTTCTACGAGCAGTACTTC. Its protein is CASGLAGFYEQYF.

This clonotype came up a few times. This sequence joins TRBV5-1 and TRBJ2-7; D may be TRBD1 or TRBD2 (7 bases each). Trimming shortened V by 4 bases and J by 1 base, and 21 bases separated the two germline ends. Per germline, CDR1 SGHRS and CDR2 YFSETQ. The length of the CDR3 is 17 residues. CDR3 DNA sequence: TGCGCCAGCAGCCCGAATATGCGGGGGACAGCTTCCTACGAGCAGTACTTC. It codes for CASSPNMRGTASYEQYF. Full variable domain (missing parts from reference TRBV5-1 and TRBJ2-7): KAGVTQTPRYLIKTRGQQVTLSCSPISGHRSVSWYQQTPGQGLQFLFEYFSETQRNKGNFPGRFSGRQFSNSRSEMNVSTLELGDSALYLCASSPNMRGTASYEQYFGPGTRLTVT.

The CDR3 protein is CASSFWGGSPLHF. CDR3 bases: TGTGCCAGCAGTTTTTGGGGCGGGTCACCCCTCCACTTT. This chain connects TRBV12-3 or TRBV12-4 to TRBJ1-6, with D perhaps matching TRBD1 (5 bases). Trimming removed 3 bases from V and 10 bases from J, with 10 bases in between. The CDR3 sequence is 13 residues long.